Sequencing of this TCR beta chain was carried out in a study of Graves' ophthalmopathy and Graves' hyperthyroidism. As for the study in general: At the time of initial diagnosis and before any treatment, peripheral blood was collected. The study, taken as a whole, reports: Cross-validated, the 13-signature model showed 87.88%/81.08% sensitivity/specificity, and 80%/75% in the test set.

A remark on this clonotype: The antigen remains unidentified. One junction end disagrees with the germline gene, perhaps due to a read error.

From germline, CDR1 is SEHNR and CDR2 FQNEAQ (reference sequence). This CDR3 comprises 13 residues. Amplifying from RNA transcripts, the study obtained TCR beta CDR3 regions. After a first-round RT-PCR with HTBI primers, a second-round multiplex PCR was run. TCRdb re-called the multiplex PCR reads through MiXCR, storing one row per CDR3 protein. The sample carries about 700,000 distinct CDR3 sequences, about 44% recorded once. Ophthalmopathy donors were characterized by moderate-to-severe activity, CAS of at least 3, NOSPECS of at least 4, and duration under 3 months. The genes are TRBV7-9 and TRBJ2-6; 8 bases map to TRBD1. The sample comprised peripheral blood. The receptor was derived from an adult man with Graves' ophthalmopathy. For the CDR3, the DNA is TGTGCCAGCAGCCAAACAGGGGGGCGCACTGAAGCTTTC. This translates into CASSQTGGRTEAF.